This T cell receptor beta chain came from a study of cytomegalovirus exposure and HLA in healthy donors. V shed 5 bases, J shed 2 bases, and the junction held 5 bases outside the gene matches. From germline, CDR1 is KGHSH and CDR2 LQKENI. There are 15 residues in the CDR3. The study's findings and limits: A later analysis linked a missense variant in DCLRE1C to the trimming of TCR beta V and J genes. There were several of the most significant clusters that appeared linked to common viral pathogens in a later analysis. Productive status was seen about 90% or about 30% of the time for most TCR beta V segments in an earlier analysis.

The PCR contained 60 Vbeta and 13 Jbeta primers. Clones were sequenced by immunoSEQ multiplex PCR, and TCRdb holds only the in-frame ones, with some missing. This sample's table has roughly 34,000 clones. Details on this clone: Its antigen is not identified.

The sequence derives from a man aged 40-50 years in good health and CMV-seronegative. The J gene is TRBJ1-3, the V gene TRBV18, with 8 bases fitting TRBD1. Sequencing used PBMCs. The CDR3 bases are TGTGCCAGCTCAGCACAGGGGGTGACTGGAAACACCATATATTTT. This encodes CASSAQGVTGNTIYF.